A single T cell receptor beta chain is shown here with its context. Its antigen is as yet unknown. This record belongs to a study of a mutant IDH1 vaccine in newly diagnosed glioma. Study background: Sex among treated patients split about 60% male, about 40% female; mean age was roughly 40 years. Every participant had undergone radiotherapy, temozolomide, or both before, and most underwent both. Study-level results: Shifts in the top peripheral T cell clonotypes seemed unrelated to pseudoprogression.

The CDR3 runs to 14 residues. Germline V lookup: CDR1 SGHDN, CDR2 FVKESK. Trimming removed 7 bases from V and 4 bases from J; junction bases left unmatched: 10. Time point given: baseline, week 1 (first vaccination visit). Regarding treatment: pre-vaccination baseline after standard-of-care therapy. The donor cohort comprised cases of new WHO grade 3 or 4 IDH1-mutant, ATRX-lost astrocytoma. Profiling relied on immunoSEQ multiplex PCR, and the TCRdb table lists in-frame clones only, not all of them. The profile shows tens of thousands of clones, about 91% of them singletons. Specimen: PBMCs, collected from a glioma patient treated with radiotherapy, temozolomide or both. This sequence originates from a man aged 45-65 years with glioma. This chain connects TRBV14 to TRBJ2-7, with TRBD1 identical over 7 bases. The CDR3 loop is CASNGEGAPYEQYF. The CDR3 DNA follows: TGTGCCAGCAACGGAGAGGGGGCGCCTTACGAGCAGTACTTC.